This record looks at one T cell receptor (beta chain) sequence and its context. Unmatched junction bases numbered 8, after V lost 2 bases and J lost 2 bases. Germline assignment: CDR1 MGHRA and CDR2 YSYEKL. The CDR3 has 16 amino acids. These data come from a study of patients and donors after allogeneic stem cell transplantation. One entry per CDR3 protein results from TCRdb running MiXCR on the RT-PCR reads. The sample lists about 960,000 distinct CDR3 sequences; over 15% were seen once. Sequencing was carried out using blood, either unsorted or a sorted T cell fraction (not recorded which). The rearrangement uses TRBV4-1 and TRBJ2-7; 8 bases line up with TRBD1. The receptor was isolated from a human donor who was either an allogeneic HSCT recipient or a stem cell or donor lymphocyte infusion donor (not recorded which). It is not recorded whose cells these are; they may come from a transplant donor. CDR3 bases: TGCGCCAGCAGCCAACTACTCGGGACAGGACCCTACGAGCAGTACTTC. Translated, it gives CASSQLLGTGPYEQYF.